What follows are 2 T cell receptor beta chains derived from one specimen sequenced in a study of OX40 agonist ivuxolimab in advanced cancers. Libraries were prepared by immunoSEQ multiplex PCR; TCRdb keeps only in-frame clonotypes and omits some of them. The sample comprises about 84,000 clones, 90% to 95% of which are singletons, and around 0.39% rests with the top ten. The source material was CD4+ or CD8+ T cells sorted from blood, sampled in a trial of the OX40 agonist ivuxolimab. The receptors were gathered from an adult with an advanced solid tumor such as melanoma, head and neck, liver or kidney cancer.

The genes are TRBV2 and TRBJ2-5; D is unclear. The closer fit of TRBJ2-7 to the DNA end suggests the J call may be wrong. The germline CDR1 and CDR2 sequences are SNHLY and FYNNEI. The CDR3 sequence is 14 residues long. CDR3 DNA sequence: TGTGCCAGCGGACGGAGTCCTTTCTCCTACGAGCAGTACTTC. This translates into CASGRSPFSYEQYF.

J is TRBJ1-1 and V is TRBV28; 7 nucleotides line up with TRBD1. In germline, CDR1 is MDHEN, CDR2 SYDVKM. V shed 8 bases, J shed 1 base, and the junction held 16 bases outside the gene matches. This CDR3 is built from 17 residues. CDR3 amino acids: CASVEGGFWGKNTEAFF. As DNA, the CDR3 is TGTGCCAGCGTAGAAGGGGGCTTTTGGGGAAAGAACACTGAAGCTTTCTTT.